The source of this T cell receptor beta chain is a study of blood T cell repertoires in COVID-19. Study summary: Donors in the United States, Italy and Spain gave samples during acute or convalescent COVID-19. PBMCs, B-cell-depleted T cells, or T cells were the source of the cDNA or gDNA that made up the material.

In the authors' methods: Cell counts per sample came from amplifying reference gene primers. Only in-frame clones appear in the TCRdb table, and some are missing; sequencing was by immunoSEQ multiplex PCR. For V, J and clone size, that table is used; D and trimming come from the DNA. The sample records about 150,000 clones, 60% to 85% being singletons. V gave up 5 bases and J gave up 3 bases; unmatched junction bases: 4. Germline V gene lookup returns CDR1 SGHRS and CDR2 YFSETQ. The CDR3 extends over 13 amino acids. The sequenced material came from peripheral blood. The receptor was isolated from a man aged 45-65 years with acute or convalescent COVID-19. This chain links TRBV5-1 with TRBJ1-1; the match to TRBD1 covers 7 bases. The CDR3 region has the DNA TGCGCCAGCAGATTTGACAGGGACACTGAAGCTTTCTTT. Its protein is CASRFDRDTEAFF.